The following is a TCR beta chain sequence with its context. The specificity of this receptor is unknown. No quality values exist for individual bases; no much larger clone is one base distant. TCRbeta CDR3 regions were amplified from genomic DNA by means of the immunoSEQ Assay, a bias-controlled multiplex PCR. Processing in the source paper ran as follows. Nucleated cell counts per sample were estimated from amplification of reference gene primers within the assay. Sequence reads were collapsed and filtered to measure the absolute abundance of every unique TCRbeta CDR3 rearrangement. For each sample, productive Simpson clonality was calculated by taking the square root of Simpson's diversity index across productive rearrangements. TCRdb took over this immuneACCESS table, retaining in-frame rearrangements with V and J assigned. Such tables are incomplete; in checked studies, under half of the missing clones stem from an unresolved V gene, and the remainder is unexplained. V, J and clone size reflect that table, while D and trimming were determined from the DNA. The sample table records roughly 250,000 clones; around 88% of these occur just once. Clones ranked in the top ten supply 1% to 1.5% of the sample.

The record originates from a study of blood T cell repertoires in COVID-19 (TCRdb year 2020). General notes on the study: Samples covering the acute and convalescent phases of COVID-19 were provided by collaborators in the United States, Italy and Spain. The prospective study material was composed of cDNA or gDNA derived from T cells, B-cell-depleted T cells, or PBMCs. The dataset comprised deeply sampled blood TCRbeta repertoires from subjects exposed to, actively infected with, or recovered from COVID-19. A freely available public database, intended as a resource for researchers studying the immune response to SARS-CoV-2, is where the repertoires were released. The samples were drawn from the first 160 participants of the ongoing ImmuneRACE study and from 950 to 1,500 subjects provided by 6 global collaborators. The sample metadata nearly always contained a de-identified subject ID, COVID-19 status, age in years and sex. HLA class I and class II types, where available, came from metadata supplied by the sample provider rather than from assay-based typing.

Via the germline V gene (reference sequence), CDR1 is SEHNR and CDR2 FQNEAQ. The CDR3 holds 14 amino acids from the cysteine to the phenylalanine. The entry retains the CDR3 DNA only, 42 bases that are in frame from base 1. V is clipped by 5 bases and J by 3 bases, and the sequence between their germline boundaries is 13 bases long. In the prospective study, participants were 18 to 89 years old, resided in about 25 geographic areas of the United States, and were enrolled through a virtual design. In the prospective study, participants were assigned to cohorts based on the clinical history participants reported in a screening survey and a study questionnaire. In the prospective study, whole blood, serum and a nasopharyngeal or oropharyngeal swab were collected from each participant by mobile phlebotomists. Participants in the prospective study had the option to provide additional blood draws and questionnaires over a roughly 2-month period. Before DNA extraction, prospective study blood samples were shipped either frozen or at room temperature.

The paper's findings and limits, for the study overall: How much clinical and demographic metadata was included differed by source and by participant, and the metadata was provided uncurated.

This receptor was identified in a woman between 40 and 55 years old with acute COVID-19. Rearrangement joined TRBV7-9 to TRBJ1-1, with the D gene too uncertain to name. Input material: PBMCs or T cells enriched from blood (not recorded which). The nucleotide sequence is TGTGCCAGCAGCGAAGAGGGCGGATACACTGAAGCTTTCTTT. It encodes CASSEEGGYTEAFF. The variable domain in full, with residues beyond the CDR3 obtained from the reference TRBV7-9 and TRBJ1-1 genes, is DTGVSQNPRHKITKRGQNVTFRCDPISEHNRLYWYRQTLGQGPEFLTYFQNEAQLEKSRLLSDRFSAERPKGSFSTLEIQRTEQGDSAMYLCASSEEGGYTEAFFGQGTRLTVV.